This is a list of T cell receptor beta chains from one sample in a study of cytomegalovirus exposure and HLA in healthy donors. Produced via immunoSEQ multiplex PCR; TCRdb's table is partial and in-frame only. The repertoire holds approximately 160,000 clones, with 68% as singletons. Specimen: PBMCs. The receptors come from a woman aged 40 to 50 in good health and CMV-seropositive. Each CDR3 is given with its conserved first and last residue. The D gene is left open where the match is weak. Rows give clone size only sometimes, using once, few, many, or a class for an expanded clone.

v_gene: TRBV6-5
j_gene: TRBJ1-1
abundance: .
d_gene: .
CDR3aa: CASSVPGYTEAFF
CDR3nt: TGTGCCAGCAGTGTCCCAGGGTACACTGAAGCTTTCTTT

v_gene: TRBV5-6
j_gene: TRBJ2-1
abundance: .
d_gene: TRBD2
CDR3aa: CASSEIGGVGNEQFF
CDR3nt: TGTGCCAGCAGCGAGATCGGGGGGGTCGGCAATGAGCAGTTCTTC

v_gene: TRBV28
j_gene: TRBJ2-1
abundance: .
d_gene: .
CDR3aa: CASSSPGETEQFF
CDR3nt: TGTGCCAGCAGTTCCCCCGGGGAGACTGAGCAGTTCTTC

v_gene: TRBV6-5
j_gene: TRBJ2-7
abundance: .
d_gene: TRBD2
CDR3aa: CASSSLRGAPYEQYF
CDR3nt: TGTGCCAGCAGTTCTTTGCGGGGGGCCCCCTACGAGCAGTACTTC

v_gene: TRBV28
j_gene: TRBJ2-3
abundance: .
d_gene: TRBD2
CDR3aa: CASSSSGRAEDTQYF
CDR3nt: TGTGCCAGCAGCTCTAGCGGGAGGGCAGAAGATACGCAGTATTTT

v_gene: TRBV6-6
j_gene: TRBJ2-5
abundance: .
d_gene: TRBD2
CDR3aa: CASSGAGLVETQYF
CDR3nt: TGTGCCAGCTCCGGAGCGGGATTGGTTGAGACCCAGTACTTC

v_gene: TRBV7-9
j_gene: TRBJ1-1
abundance: .
d_gene: .
CDR3aa: CASSFSFFQGNTEAFF
CDR3nt: TGTGCCAGCAGCTTCTCCTTCTTCCAGGGGAACACTGAAGCTTTCTTT

v_gene: TRBV4-1
j_gene: TRBJ2-4
abundance: .
d_gene: TRBD2
CDR3aa: CASSQGLGGFKNIQYF
CDR3nt: TGCGCCAGCAGCCAAGGATTGGGGGGGTTCAAAAACATTCAGTACTTC

v_gene: TRBV25-1
j_gene: TRBJ2-3
abundance: .
d_gene: TRBD2
CDR3aa: CASSVTSGGTDTQYF
CDR3nt: TGTGCCAGCAGTGTAACTAGCGGAGGCACAGATACGCAGTATTTT

v_gene: TRBV7-2
j_gene: TRBJ2-3
abundance: few
d_gene: .
CDR3aa: CASSKNFADTQYF
CDR3nt: TGTGCCAGCAGCAAAAACTTCGCAGATACGCAGTATTTT

v_gene: TRBV5-1
j_gene: TRBJ2-7
abundance: .
d_gene: TRBD1
CDR3aa: CASSLAQDRGREQYF
CDR3nt: TGCGCCAGCAGCTTGGCCCAAGACAGGGGGCGCGAGCAGTACTTC

v_gene: TRBV5-4
j_gene: TRBJ2-3
abundance: .
d_gene: TRBD2
CDR3aa: CASSLDFGRSTDTQYF
CDR3nt: TGTGCCAGCAGCTTGGACTTCGGGAGGAGCACAGATACGCAGTATTTT

v_gene: TRBV6-6
j_gene: TRBJ2-5
abundance: .
d_gene: TRBD2
CDR3aa: CASSYSRTRGETQYF
CDR3nt: TGTGCCAGCAGTTACTCGAGGACTAGGGGAGAGACCCAGTACTTC

v_gene: TRBV5-6
j_gene: TRBJ1-2
abundance: .
d_gene: .
CDR3aa: CASSSRSYGYPF
CDR3nt: TGTGCCAGCAGCTCGAGGTCCTATGGCTACCCCTTC

v_gene: TRBV18
j_gene: TRBJ2-1
abundance: few
d_gene: TRBD1
CDR3aa: CASSSPGGNEQFF
CDR3nt: TGTGCCAGCTCATCCCCAGGGGGCAATGAGCAGTTCTTC

v_gene: TRBV11-3
j_gene: TRBJ2-5
abundance: .
d_gene: .
CDR3aa: CASSFSSGETQYF
CDR3nt: TGTGCCAGCAGCTTCAGTTCGGGAGAGACCCAGTACTTC

v_gene: TRBV29-1
j_gene: TRBJ2-3
abundance: once
d_gene: .
CDR3aa: CSVEGGTGGDTQYF
CDR3nt: TGCAGCGTTGAGGGGGGGACAGGTGGAGATACGCAGTATTTT

v_gene: TRBV7-2
j_gene: TRBJ2-7
abundance: once
d_gene: TRBD2
CDR3aa: CASSLGLALEEQYF
CDR3nt: TGTGCCAGCAGCTTAGGACTAGCGCTCGAGGAGCAGTACTTC

v_gene: TRBV7-8
j_gene: TRBJ1-1
abundance: .
d_gene: .
CDR3aa: CASSLVGGNTEAFF
CDR3nt: TGTGCCAGCAGCTTAGTGGGGGGGAACACTGAAGCTTTCTTT

v_gene: TRBV6-5
j_gene: TRBJ2-1
abundance: .
d_gene: .
CDR3aa: CASSYSADNEQFF
CDR3nt: TGTGCCAGCAGTTACTCAGCCGACAATGAGCAGTTCTTC

v_gene: TRBV4-3
j_gene: TRBJ2-1
abundance: few
d_gene: TRBD1
CDR3aa: CASSQRDRGPPEQFF
CDR3nt: TGCGCCAGCAGCCAGCGGGACAGGGGCCCTCCCGAGCAGTTCTTC

v_gene: TRBV13
j_gene: TRBJ2-5
abundance: few
d_gene: .
CDR3aa: CASSLKLRQQETQYF
CDR3nt: TGTGCCAGCAGCTTAAAACTAAGACAGCAAGAGACCCAGTACTTC

v_gene: TRBV5-4
j_gene: TRBJ1-4
abundance: .
d_gene: .
CDR3aa: CASSPGGVAEREKLFF
CDR3nt: TGTGCCAGCAGCCCTGGGGGGGTCGCGGAACGGGAAAAACTGTTTTTT

v_gene: TRBV5-6
j_gene: TRBJ1-2
abundance: .
d_gene: .
CDR3aa: CASSLDSYGYTF
CDR3nt: TGTGCCAGCAGCTTGGACAGCTATGGCTACACCTTC

v_gene: TRBV6-6
j_gene: TRBJ2-5
abundance: .
d_gene: .
CDR3aa: CASSPGQQIQETQYF
CDR3nt: TGTGCCAGCAGCCCTGGACAGCAAATACAAGAGACCCAGTACTTC

v_gene: TRBV7-6
j_gene: TRBJ2-1
abundance: .
d_gene: .
CDR3aa: CASSLGGANEQFF
CDR3nt: TGTGCCAGCAGTCTTGGTGGGGCCAATGAGCAGTTCTTC

v_gene: TRBV9
j_gene: TRBJ1-1
abundance: .
d_gene: TRBD1
CDR3aa: CASSPKDRGSTEAFF
CDR3nt: TGTGCCAGCAGCCCTAAAGACAGGGGAAGCACTGAAGCTTTCTTT

v_gene: TRBV7-7
j_gene: TRBJ2-1
abundance: few
d_gene: .
CDR3aa: CASSPLTGSSYNEQFF
CDR3nt: TGTGCTAGCAGCCCCCTGACGGGGAGCTCCTACAATGAGCAGTTCTTC